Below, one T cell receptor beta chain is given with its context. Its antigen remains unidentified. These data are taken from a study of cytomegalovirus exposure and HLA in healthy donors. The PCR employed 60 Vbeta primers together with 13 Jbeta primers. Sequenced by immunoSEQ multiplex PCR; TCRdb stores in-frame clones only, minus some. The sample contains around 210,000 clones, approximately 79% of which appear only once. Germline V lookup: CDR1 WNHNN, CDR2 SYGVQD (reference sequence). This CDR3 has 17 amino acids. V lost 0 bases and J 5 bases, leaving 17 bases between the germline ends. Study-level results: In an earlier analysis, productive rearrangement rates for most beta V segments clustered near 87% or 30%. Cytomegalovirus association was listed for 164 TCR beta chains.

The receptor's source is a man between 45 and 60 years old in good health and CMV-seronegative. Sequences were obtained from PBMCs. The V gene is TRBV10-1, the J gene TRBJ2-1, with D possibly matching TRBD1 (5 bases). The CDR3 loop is CASSESREGYPHNEQFF. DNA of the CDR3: TGCGCCAGCAGTGAGTCCAGGGAAGGGTACCCCCACAATGAGCAGTTCTTC.